Described below is a single T cell receptor (beta chain) sequence and its context. This sample is part of a study of blood T cell repertoires in COVID-19. Across the study: COVID-19 samples collected from the United States, Italy and Spain covered acute and convalescent phases. T cells, B-cell-depleted T cells, or PBMCs provided the cDNA or gDNA that served as material.

Germline CDR1 reads MDHEN; CDR2 reads SYDVKM. The CDR3 sequence is 13 residues long. Deletions cut 3 bases from V and 4 bases from J, with 9 bases between. Methods used by the authors: Reference gene primer amplification gave nucleated cell count estimates. Produced via immunoSEQ multiplex PCR; TCRdb's table is partial and in-frame only. V and J calls and clone size follow that table, whereas D and trimming were derived from the DNA. Of about 200,000 clones in the sample, roughly 80% were seen once. The source material was peripheral blood. J is TRBJ1-2 and V is TRBV28; D may be TRBD1 (5 bases). This TCR came from a woman in her 40s with active or convalescent COVID-19. In DNA, the CDR3 is TGTGCCAGCAGTTTTGGGGGGTTCTATGGCTACACCTTC. Its translation is CASSFGGFYGYTF.